This T cell receptor beta chain was observed in a study of T-cell reconstitution after alpha-beta-depleted transplantation in children. This clonotype was counted only a few times. The antigen is not known. It was with unique molecular identifiers that the TCRbeta library was prepared. Via MiXCR, TCRdb re-called the PCR reads, giving one row per CDR3 protein. The sample holds around 700,000 distinct CDR3 sequences, around 13% seen once. The CDR3 contains 16 residues. CDR1 is SGHVS, CDR2 FNYEAQ, per germline. Deletions cut 3 bases from V and 3 bases from J, with 16 bases between. Study outcomes and limitations: There were reportedly several hundred expanded graft clones from which alpha-beta T cells came about two months after transplant. Surviving recipient T cells and thymic progenitors produced the high day-60 TCRbeta diversity seen in some patients.

V is TRBV7-6 and J is TRBJ2-3; TRBD2 is a possible D gene (6 bases). This clonotype was obtained from a girl aged 2 to 10 with congenital amegakaryocytic thrombocytopenia, due to receive a stem cell transplant. The sample consisted of PBMCs, taken before TCRalphabeta/CD19-depleted stem cell transplant. The DNA for the CDR3 is TGTGCCAGCAGCTTCGGGGGACGGCTCCAGACAGATACGCAGTATTTT. Translation gives CASSFGGRLQTDTQYF.